This T cell receptor beta chain is from a study of breast tumors, draining lymph nodes, adjacent tissues. General observations from the study: Compared with basal-like, luminal-like tumors shared significantly more repertoire with nontumor tissue.

Between the trimmed V and J ends, which lost 5 bases and 1 base, there was a span of 15 bases. The CDR3 runs 17 residues. The germline CDR1 and CDR2 sequences are SGHTA and FQGTGA. A single record per CDR3 protein comes from TCRdb applying MiXCR to the multiplex PCR reads. The table lists 55,000 to 75,000 distinct CDR3 sequences, approximately 47% of them singletons. Note on this clonotype: The antigen remains undetermined.

The V call is TRBV7-3, the J call TRBJ1-6; TRBD1 might be the D (5 bases). Sequencing was performed on breast tumor tissue. This clonotype was sampled from a female donor with breast cancer. Some clones in this sample may be carry-over from other donors' samples. CDR3 nucleotides: TGTGCCAGCAGCGTCCTCGCGGGACTATCCTATAATTCACCCCTCCACTTT. It codes for CASSVLAGLSYNSPLHF.